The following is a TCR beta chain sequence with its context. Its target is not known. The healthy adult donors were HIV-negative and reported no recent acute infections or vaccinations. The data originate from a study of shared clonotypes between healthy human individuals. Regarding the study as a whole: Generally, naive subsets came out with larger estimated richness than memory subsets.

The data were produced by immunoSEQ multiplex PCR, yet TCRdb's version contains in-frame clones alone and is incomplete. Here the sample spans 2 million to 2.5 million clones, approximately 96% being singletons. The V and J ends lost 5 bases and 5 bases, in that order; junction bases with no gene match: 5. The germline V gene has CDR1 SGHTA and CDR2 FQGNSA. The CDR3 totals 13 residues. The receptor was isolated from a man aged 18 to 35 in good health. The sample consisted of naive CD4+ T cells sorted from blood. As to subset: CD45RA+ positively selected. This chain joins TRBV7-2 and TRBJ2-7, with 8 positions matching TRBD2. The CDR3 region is CASSAGGLNEQYF. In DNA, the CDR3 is TGTGCCAGCAGCGCGGGGGGCCTAAACGAGCAGTACTTC.